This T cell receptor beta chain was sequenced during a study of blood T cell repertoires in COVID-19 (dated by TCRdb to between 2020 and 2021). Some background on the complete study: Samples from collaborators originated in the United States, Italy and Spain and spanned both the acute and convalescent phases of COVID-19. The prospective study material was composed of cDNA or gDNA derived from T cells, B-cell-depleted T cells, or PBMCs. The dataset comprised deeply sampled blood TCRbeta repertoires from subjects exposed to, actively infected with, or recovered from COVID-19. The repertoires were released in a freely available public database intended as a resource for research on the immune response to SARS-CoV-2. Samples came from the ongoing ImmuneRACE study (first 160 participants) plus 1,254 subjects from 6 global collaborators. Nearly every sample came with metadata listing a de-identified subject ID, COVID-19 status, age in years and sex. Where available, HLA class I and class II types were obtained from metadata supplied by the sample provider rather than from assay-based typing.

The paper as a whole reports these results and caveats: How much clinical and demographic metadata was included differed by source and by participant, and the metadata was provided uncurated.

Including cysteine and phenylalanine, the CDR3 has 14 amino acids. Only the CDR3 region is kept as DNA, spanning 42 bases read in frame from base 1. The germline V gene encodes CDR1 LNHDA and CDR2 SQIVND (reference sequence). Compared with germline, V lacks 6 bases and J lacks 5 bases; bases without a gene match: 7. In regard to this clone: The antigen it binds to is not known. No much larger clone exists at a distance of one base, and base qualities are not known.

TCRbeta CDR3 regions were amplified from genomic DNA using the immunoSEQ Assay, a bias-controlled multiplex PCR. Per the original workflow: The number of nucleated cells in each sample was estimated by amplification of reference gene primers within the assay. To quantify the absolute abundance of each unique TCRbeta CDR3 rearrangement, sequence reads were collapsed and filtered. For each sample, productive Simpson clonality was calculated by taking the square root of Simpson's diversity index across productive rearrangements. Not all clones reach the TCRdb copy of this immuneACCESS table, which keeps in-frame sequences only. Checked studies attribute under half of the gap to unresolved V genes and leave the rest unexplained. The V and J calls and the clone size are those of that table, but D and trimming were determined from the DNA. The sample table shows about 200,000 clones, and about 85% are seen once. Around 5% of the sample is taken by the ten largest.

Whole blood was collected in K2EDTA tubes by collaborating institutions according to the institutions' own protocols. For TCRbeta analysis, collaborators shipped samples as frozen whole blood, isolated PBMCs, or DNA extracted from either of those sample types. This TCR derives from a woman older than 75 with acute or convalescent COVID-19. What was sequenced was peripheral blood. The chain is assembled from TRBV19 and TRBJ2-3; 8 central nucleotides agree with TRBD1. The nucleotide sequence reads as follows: TGTGCCAGTAGGCGCACAGGGGGAAGAGATACGCAGTATTTT. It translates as CASRRTGGRDTQYF.